Shown below are 7 T cell receptor beta chains from a single sample sequenced in a study of T cell responses to AZD1222 COVID-19 vaccine. Only in-frame clones appear in the TCRdb table, and some are missing; sequencing was by immunoSEQ multiplex PCR. Of more than 80,000 clones listed, around 90% are singletons. The material was peripheral blood, obtained on day 0 of AZD1222 vaccination. These receptors were collected from an adult in good health.

The genes are TRBV5-1 and TRBJ1-6; D ambiguous. CDR3 size: 14 residues. Germline V lookup: CDR1 SGHRS, CDR2 YFSETQ. Trimming left V 0 bases short and J 7 bases short, with 8 bases between. The DNA for the CDR3 is TGCGCCAGCAGCTTGGACCCCTCCAATTCACCCCTCCACTTT. This encodes CASSLDPSNSPLHF.

The chain recombines TRBV5-1 with TRBJ1-1; tentative D call: TRBD1 (5 bases). This CDR3 has 15 amino acids. Trimming removed 0 bases from V and 5 bases from J, with 14 bases in between. CDR1 and CDR2 from the germline V gene are SGHRS and YFSETQ. DNA for the CDR3: TGCGCCAGCAGCTTGGCCGGTCCAGGGACGACTGAAGCTTTCTTT. Its translation is CASSLAGPGTTEAFF.

V and J are TRBV10-2 and TRBJ2-5; D is uncertain. The CDR3 sequence is 11 residues long. CDR1 and CDR2 from the germline V gene are WSHSY and SAAADI. Trimming took off 4 bases at V and 5 bases at J, with 5 bases between the two ends. The CDR3: CASSGWETQYF. The CDR3 nucleotides are TGCGCCAGCAGTGGGTGGGAGACCCAGTACTTC.

The chain joins TRBV9 to TRBJ2-5; 8 nucleotides agree with TRBD2. Germline CDR1 and CDR2: SGDLS and YYNGEE. The CDR3 has 14 residues. Trimming at V came to 3 bases and at J to 4 bases, leaving 5 bases not matched to a gene. The CDR3 nucleotides are TGTGCCAGCAGCGCGAGCGGGAGTGGAGAGACCCAGTACTTC. Translated, it gives CASSASGSGETQYF.

The rearrangement uses TRBV11-3 and TRBJ2-2; D remains unclear. The CDR3 extends over 13 amino acids. Trimming pared 4 bases from V and 6 bases from J, leaving 9 bases between. The germline V gene has CDR1 SGHNT and CDR2 YENEEA. In DNA, the CDR3 is TGTGCCAGCAGCTCGAGGCTCGCCGGGGAGCTGTTTTTT. The encoded protein is CASSSRLAGELFF.

The chain recombines TRBV15 with TRBJ2-3; D ambiguous. This CDR3 contains 13 residues. The ends were cut back, 3 bases at V and 1 base at J, with 5 bases in the middle. Germline values: CDR1 LNHNV, CDR2 YYDKDF (reference sequence). The CDR3 DNA sequence: TGTGCCACCAGCAGGCCCGGCACAGATACGCAGTATTTT. This encodes CATSRPGTDTQYF. The full variable domain, in which reference TRBV15 and TRBJ2-3 provide the parts outside the CDR3, is DAMVIQNPRYQVTQFGKPVTLSCSQTLNHNVMYWYQQKSSQAPKLLFHYYDKDFNNEADTPDNFQSRRPNTSFCFLDIRSPGLGDTAMYLCATSRPGTDTQYFGPGTRLTVL.

V gene TRBV28 combines with J gene TRBJ2-2; TRBD1 or TRBD2 may be the D gene (7 bases each). Germline V CDR1 and CDR2: MDHEN, SYDVKM. Trimming stripped 7 bases from V and 4 bases from J, with 13 bases between. This CDR3 is built from 14 residues. Here the CDR3 reads CASMGGGITGELFF. Here the CDR3 DNA reads TGTGCCAGCATGGGAGGGGGCATCACCGGGGAGCTGTTTTTT. The full variable domain, its missing parts supplied by reference TRBV28 and TRBJ2-2, is DVKVTQSSRYLVKRTGEKVFLECVQDMDHENMFWYRQDPGLGLRLIYFSYDVKMKEKGDIPEGYSVSREKKERFSLILESASTNQTSMYLCASMGGGITGELFFGEGSRLTVL.